This T cell receptor beta chain was captured in a study of T cells in Graves' hyperthyroidism and ophthalmopathy. The wider study: It was at initial diagnosis, before any treatment, that peripheral blood was collected.

The CDR3 sequence is 15 residues long. Trimming took 10 bases from V and 1 from J; bases not matched to a gene: 11. Germline CDR1 MNHEY, CDR2 SMNVEV (reference sequence). From RNA transcripts, TCR beta CDR3 regions were amplified. An initial round of RT-PCR targeting the TCR CDR3 relied on the HTBI primer set. TCRdb fed the multiplex PCR reads into MiXCR, producing one record per CDR3 protein. The table includes under 400,000 distinct CDR3 sequences, approximately 14% detected once. Findings and caveats of the study: In blood, most of the thyroid clonotypes expanded above 0.001 were also present.

This clonotype was picked up many times. No antigen is known for it. The chain combines TRBV27 with TRBJ2-3; 7 bases line up with TRBD1. This receptor was obtained from a woman aged 55-69 years with Graves' hyperthyroidism. The source material was blood. The CDR3 here is CATKGALGGTDTQYF. CDR3 nucleotides: TGTGCCACCAAGGGGGCCCTAGGGGGCACAGATACGCAGTATTTT.